This TCR beta chain was sequenced in a study of spatial heterogeneity in lung cancer. The overall study: Raw-read counts averaged over ten per unique TCR and UMI combination.

Described time point: sample taken at primary tumor resection. Unsorted whole RNA samples from tumor, nontumor lung or frozen PBMC were sequenced. Using its own MiXCR run on the 5' RACE reads, TCRdb lists one record per CDR3 protein. The sample has more than 65,000 distinct CDR3 sequences; 10% to 15% are singletons. V was pared by 3 bases and J by 8 bases, with 13 bases between. From germline, CDR1 is SGHAT and CDR2 FQNNGV. The CDR3 consists of 14 residues. The clonotype originates from a male donor with early-stage non-small cell lung cancer. Sequenced material: PBMCs, taken at surgery. V gene TRBV11-2 combines with J gene TRBJ2-2, with D possibly TRBD2 on 6 matching bases. The CDR3 DNA sequence: TGTGCCAGCAGCTTGGAGGGGTTTGCAGGGGAGCTGTTTTTT. The encoded protein is CASSLEGFAGELFF.